This T cell receptor beta chain was sequenced during a study of blood T cells in healthy people across ages. A second PCR, run for roughly 7 to 12 cycles, used a sample-barcoded 5' primer plus a J-beta primer mix. Every cDNA was tagged by a template-switch adaptor with 12 random nucleotides. One entry per CDR3 protein, called by TCRdb with MiXCR from the 5' RACE reads. This sample has around 1,500,000 distinct CDR3 sequences; roughly 45% occur once, and the top ten carry approximately 7.9%. This TCR came from a woman younger than 35 in good health. Sequenced: blood.

CDR3 sequence (DNA): TGTGCCAGCAGCCAAGATAACGGGGGCGAGCAGTACTTC. It codes for CASSQDNGGEQYF. V and J are TRBV3-1 and TRBJ2-7; possible D gene TRBD2, 6 bases. V shed 0 bases and J shed 6 bases, with 9 bases lying between them. CDR3 length equals 13 residues. The germline V gene has CDR1 LGHDT and CDR2 YNNKEL (reference sequence).